Each of the 19 T cell receptor beta chains below was sequenced from the same sample in a study of blood T cell repertoires in COVID-19. Sequencing was performed with immunoSEQ multiplex PCR; in TCRdb, only in-frame clones are kept and a portion is missing. This table has around 140,000 clones, approximately 86% appearing once. Sequencing was performed on peripheral blood. All receptors come from a man in his 70s with acute or convalescent COVID-19.

For the CDR3, the DNA is TGTGCCAGCAGAGCGACAGGGGCGAATGGCTACACCTTC. Its translation is CASRATGANGYTF. The genes are TRBV12-3 or TRBV12-4 and TRBJ1-2, with 8 positions matching TRBD1. The CDR3 spans 13 residues. Trimming took 6 bases from V and 6 from J; bases not matched to a gene: 6.

The rearrangement uses TRBV30 and TRBJ2-7; D perhaps matches TRBD1 (6 bases). The ends were cut back, 1 base at V and 6 bases at J, with 19 bases in the middle. Germline CDR1 and CDR2: GTSNPN and SVGIG (reference sequence). CDR3 length equals 15 residues. CDR3 coding DNA: TGTGCCTGGAGTGCTCCAGGGGACACGGTAAGCGAGCAGTACTTC. Encoded protein: CAWSAPGDTVSEQYF.

The gene calls are TRBV27 and TRBJ1-1; D is unresolved. The CDR3 contains 14 residues. CDR1 is MNHEY, CDR2 SMNVEV, per germline (reference sequence). V was shortened by 1 base and J by 0 bases, with 6 bases between the two germline ends. CDR3 bases: TGTGCCAGCAGTTTATACAGCATGAACACTGAAGCTTTCTTT. It yields the protein CASSLYSMNTEAFF.

The rearrangement uses TRBV11-2 and TRBJ1-5; D not resolved. The CDR3 runs to 13 residues. Trimming took 5 bases from V and 5 from J, leaving 10 bases between them. Per germline, CDR1 SGHAT and CDR2 FQNNGV. CDR3 DNA sequence: TGTGCCAGCAGCCTAATGCGAGATCAGCCCCAGCATTTT. Translation gives CASSLMRDQPQHF.

The chain has TRBV5-1 and TRBJ2-3; a weak D match, TRBD1 (5 bases). Germline CDR1 and CDR2: SGHRS and YFSETQ. V lost 0 bases to trimming and J lost 4 bases, with 9 bases between them. CDR3 size: 14 residues. CDR3 sequence: CASSLDRPSDTQYF. CDR3 DNA sequence: TGCGCCAGCAGCTTGGACAGGCCCTCAGATACGCAGTATTTT.

V and J are TRBV4-1 and TRBJ2-7; 8 bases match TRBD2. Germline V gene lookup returns CDR1 MGHRA and CDR2 YSYEKL. V lost 0 bases, J lost 5 bases, and 15 bases stayed unmatched. This CDR3 has 18 amino acids. The CDR3 spells CASSQEGRGTSFGHEQYF. DNA of the CDR3: TGCGCCAGCAGCCAAGAAGGGAGGGGGACTAGTTTCGGCCACGAGCAGTACTTC.

The chain is built from TRBV28 and TRBJ1-1, with 7 positions matching TRBD1. Germline loops: CDR1 MDHEN, CDR2 SYDVKM. Trimming cost V 6 bases and J 1 base; bases outside gene matches: 8. CDR3 length: 15 amino acids. CDR3 in amino acids: CASRRQQGWNTEAFF. CDR3 bases: TGTGCCAGCAGACGACAACAGGGGTGGAACACTGAAGCTTTCTTT.

V gene TRBV10-1 combines with J gene TRBJ2-5, with 7 bases matching TRBD1. CDR3 length: 13 residues. Per germline, CDR1 WNHNN and CDR2 SYGVQD (reference sequence). Germline trimming cut 5 bases from V and 5 bases from J; bases unmatched to any gene: 5. The CDR3 here is CASSLDRRETQYF. CDR3 nucleotide sequence: TGCGCCAGCAGTTTGGACAGGCGGGAGACCCAGTACTTC.

CDR3 sequence: CASSAGGGDTQYF. The CDR3 nucleotides read TGCGCCAGCAGTGCAGGGGGAGGCGATACGCAGTATTTT. The chain recombines TRBV10-1 with TRBJ2-3, with D possibly matching TRBD1 (7 bases). Germline V gene data show CDR1 as WNHNN and CDR2 as SYGVQD (reference sequence). Trimming took 4 bases from V and 6 from J, leaving 11 bases between them. There are 13 residues in the CDR3.

The rearrangement joins TRBV10-3 to TRBJ1-5; possible D gene TRBD1, 5 bases. The CDR3 spans 16 residues. V dropped 2 bases and J dropped 0 bases, with 11 bases sitting between them. The germline gives CDR1 ENHRY, CDR2 SYGVKD. The CDR3, as DNA: TGTGCCATCAGTGAGCGCGGGGGGGTTAGCAATCAGCCCCAGCATTTT. Translating gives CAISERGGVSNQPQHF.

The chain is built from TRBV27 and TRBJ2-5, with 9 bases matching TRBD2. In germline, CDR1 is MNHEY, CDR2 SMNVEV (reference sequence). The CDR3 is made up of 17 amino acids. V dropped 5 bases and J dropped 4; count of bases not matched to a gene: 14. In DNA, the CDR3 is TGTGCCAGCAGTCCCCGCCGTCCTAGCGGGGAGGGAGAGACCCAGTACTTC. This translates into CASSPRRPSGEGETQYF.

The V and J genes are TRBV15 and TRBJ2-7; TRBD2 is a possible D gene (6 bases). Trimming removed 4 bases at V and 6 bases at J, with 16 bases between. This CDR3 spans 14 amino acids. From germline, CDR1 is LNHNV and CDR2 YYDKDF (reference sequence). The CDR3 loop is CATSNRVTGSEQYF. In DNA, the CDR3 is TGTGCCACCAGCAACCGGGTCACCGGGAGCGAGCAGTACTTC.

The V gene is TRBV18, the J gene TRBJ2-6; 7 positions match TRBD1. The germline V gene encodes CDR1 KGHSH and CDR2 LQKENI. V lost 0 bases to trimming and J lost 4 bases; unmatched junction nucleotides: 9. The CDR3 has 18 residues. The CDR3 sequence is CASSPPRTGPSGANVLTF. The CDR3 DNA follows: TGTGCCAGCTCACCACCGAGGACAGGCCCCTCGGGGGCCAACGTCCTGACTTTC.

The chain links TRBV5-4 to TRBJ1-1; 8 nucleotides align to TRBD1. J was trimmed by 2 bases and V by 2 bases; bases with no gene match: 5. The CDR3 has 15 residues. Per the germline V gene, CDR1 is SGHNT and CDR2 is YYREEE (reference sequence). The CDR3 loop is CASSFRTGINTEAFF. CDR3 bases: TGTGCCAGCAGCTTTAGGACAGGGATAAACACTGAAGCTTTCTTT.

V is TRBV30 and J is TRBJ1-1, with 8 bases that match TRBD1. J was trimmed by 5 bases and V by 0 bases; bases with no gene match: 2. From germline, CDR1 is GTSNPN and CDR2 SVGIG (reference sequence). There are 13 residues in the CDR3. The CDR3 DNA reads TGTGCCTGGAGTGTGACAGGGGAGACTGAAGCTTTCTTT. Amino acid sequence: CAWSVTGETEAFF.

The chain is built from TRBV7-2 and TRBJ2-1, with TRBD2 matching over 9 bases. The CDR3 runs to 14 residues. Germline assignment: CDR1 SGHTA and CDR2 FQGNSA. The junction had 5 bases not matched to a gene; V was cut back by 5 bases and J by 6 bases. CDR3: CASSIGLASNEQFF. In DNA, the CDR3 is TGTGCCAGCAGCATCGGACTAGCGAGCAATGAGCAGTTCTTC.

The chain links TRBV29-1 to TRBJ1-4, with TRBD1 as a possible D gene (6 bases). Germline V gene sequence: CDR1 SQVTM, CDR2 ANQGSEA. Trimming pared 4 bases from V and 0 bases from J, leaving 15 bases between. This CDR3 contains 16 residues. CDR3 residues: CSVASRTDATNEKLFF. CDR3 in DNA: TGCAGCGTTGCGAGTCGGACAGATGCAACTAATGAAAAACTGTTTTTT.

The chain employs TRBV6-5 and TRBJ1-3, with D possibly TRBD1 on 5 matching bases. Germline loops: CDR1 MNHEY, CDR2 SVGAGI. This CDR3 is 15 amino acids long. With 0 bases removed from V and 1 base from J, the gap between germline ends came to 7 bases. The CDR3 is CASSYSDISGNTIYF. The CDR3 DNA reads TGTGCCAGCAGTTACTCGGACATTTCTGGAAACACCATATATTTT.

The chain uses TRBV9 and TRBJ2-1, with TRBD2 matching over 8 bases. The CDR3 is 15 amino acids. The germline V gene has CDR1 SGDLS and CDR2 YYNGEE. Unmatched junction bases numbered 2, after V lost 2 bases and J lost 1 base. DNA of the CDR3: TGTGCCAGCAGCGTCTTAGCGGGATCCTACAATGAGCAGTTCTTC. It encodes CASSVLAGSYNEQFF.